This paragraph covers one T cell receptor beta chain sequence. The data were obtained in a study of blood T cell repertoires in COVID-19. Study summary: Researchers got acute and convalescent COVID-19 samples from the United States, Italy and Spain. Nucleic acid was either cDNA or gDNA, and it came from T cells, B-cell-depleted T cells, or PBMCs.

Original data processing: Scientists estimated how many nucleated cells there were by amplifying reference gene primers. Some clones are missing from TCRdb's copy, which holds only in-frame ones; the method was immunoSEQ multiplex PCR. V, J and clone size were drawn from that table, and D and trimming were deduced from the DNA. There are around 120,000 clones in the sample; around nine tenths occur only once, and approximately 0.81% lies in the top ten. CDR3 length equals 13 residues. CDR1 and CDR2 from the germline V gene are SEHNR and FQNEAQ (reference sequence). V was cut by 5 bases and J by 6 bases, with 13 bases left in between.

The material sequenced was peripheral blood. The sequence was obtained from a woman aged 45-60 years with active or convalescent COVID-19. The chain recombines TRBV7-9 with TRBJ1-2; no reliable D call. CDR3 in DNA: TGTGCCAGCAGCCCCTCCGTCCTTCATGGCTACACCTTC. Translation: CASSPSVLHGYTF. Full variable domain (remainder filled in from reference TRBV7-9 and TRBJ1-2): DTGVSQNPRHKITKRGQNVTFRCDPISEHNRLYWYRQTLGQGPEFLTYFQNEAQLEKSRLLSDRFSAERPKGSFSTLEIQRTEQGDSAMYLCASSPSVLHGYTFGSGTRLTVV.